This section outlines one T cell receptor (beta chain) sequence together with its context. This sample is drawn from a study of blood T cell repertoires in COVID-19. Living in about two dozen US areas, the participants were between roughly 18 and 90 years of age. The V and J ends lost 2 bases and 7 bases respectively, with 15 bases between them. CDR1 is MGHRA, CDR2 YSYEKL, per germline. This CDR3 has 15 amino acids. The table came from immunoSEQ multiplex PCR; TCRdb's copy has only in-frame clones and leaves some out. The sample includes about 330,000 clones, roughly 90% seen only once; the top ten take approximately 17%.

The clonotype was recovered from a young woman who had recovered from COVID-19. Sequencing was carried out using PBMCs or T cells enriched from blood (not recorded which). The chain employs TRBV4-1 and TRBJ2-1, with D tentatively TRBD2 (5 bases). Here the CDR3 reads CASSQRGPLQNEQFF. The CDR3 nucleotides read TGCGCCAGCAGCCAAAGAGGGCCCCTACAAAATGAGCAGTTCTTC.